Listed below are T cell receptor beta chains from one sample, sequenced in a study of Graves' ophthalmopathy and Graves' hyperthyroidism. TCRdb processed the multiplex PCR reads anew with MiXCR; each CDR3 protein has one entry. The data contain 600,000 to 700,000 distinct CDR3 sequences, over 40% of them seen just once; the ten biggest clones take up around 3%. The sample was peripheral blood. The receptors derive from an adult man with Graves' ophthalmopathy. The CDR3 runs from the conserved cysteine through the conserved F or W. The D gene is left open where the match is weak.

D gene	V gene	J gene	CDR3 protein
NA	TRBV7-9	TRBJ1-1	CARSPGFTEAFF
NA	TRBV6-6	TRBJ2-7	CASSEALGYEQYF
TRBD1	TRBV12-5	TRBJ2-5	CASGPGDRGETQYF
NA	TRBV12-3/TRBV12-4	TRBJ2-5	CASSLQGDYQETQYF
NA	TRBV2	TRBJ1-4	CASSDGRENEKLFF
NA	TRBV10-3	TRBJ1-5	CASRASGLSNQPQHF
NA	TRBV9	TRBJ1-6	CASSVGLALLHF
NA	TRBV19	TRBJ2-2	CASKAGDNTGELFF
TRBD1	TRBV7-2	TRBJ2-5	CASSLKLAGGLTETQYF
TRBD2	TRBV7-2	TRBJ2-2	CASDRGTSVPGELFF
NA	TRBV9	TRBJ2-1	CASSLVAENNEQFF